This passage covers 4 T cell receptor beta chains from one sample sequenced in a study of regulatory T cells in long-lasting Graves disease. To make TCR beta libraries, researchers used iRepertoire HTBI primers and Arm-PCR of CDR3 regions. TCRdb itself ran the multiplex PCR reads through MiXCR, one entry per CDR3 protein. This repertoire shows 500,000 or so distinct CDR3 sequences, roughly 15% found once; its top ten account for approximately 25%. The sample's time point: newly diagnosed GD, antithyroid drugs for less than 3 months. PBMC RNA served as the TCR library source. These data were also reused for a study on T cells in Graves' hyperthyroidism and ophthalmopathy.

Sequences were derived from peripheral blood mononuclear cells (PBMCs), sampled at new diagnosis, from a patient treated with antithyroid drugs. The receptors here all came from a woman aged 35-65 years with Graves disease.

This clonotype was seen at least ten times. The rearrangement links TRBV6-2 or TRBV6-3 to TRBJ1-5, with a possible D match to TRBD1 (5 bases). The CDR3 runs 14 residues. CDR1 is MNHEY and CDR2 is SVGEGT in the germline V gene. V dropped 7 bases and J dropped 2 bases, with 12 bases sitting between them. The DNA for the CDR3 is TGTGCCAGCAAGCACTCAGGGCGCAATCAGCCCCAGCATTTT. This codes for CASKHSGRNQPQHF.

The chain employs TRBV20-1 and TRBJ2-1; 12 nucleotides align to TRBD2. The CDR3 extends over 18 amino acids. From germline, CDR1 is DFQATT and CDR2 SNEGSKA (reference sequence). V was clipped by 0 bases and J by 0 bases; unmatched bases: 6. The chain's CDR3 is CSARDLLAGGSSYNEQFF. As DNA, the CDR3 is TGCAGTGCTAGAGATCTCCTAGCGGGGGGGAGCTCCTACAATGAGCAGTTCTTC.

This clonotype came up a few times. A much larger clone lies one base from this, so it may be a read error. The V gene is TRBV15, the J gene TRBJ2-7; D remains unclear. Germline CDR1 and CDR2: LNHNV and YYDKDF (reference sequence). The CDR3 runs to 14 residues. The V and J ends lost 0 bases and 3 bases respectively, with 9 bases between them. This CDR3 is CATSRDFGSYEQYF. The CDR3 nucleotides are TGTGCCACCAGCAGAGATTTTGGAAGCTACGAGCAGTACTTC.

This clonotype was seen a handful of times. This sequence may be a read error, since a much larger clone differs from it by one base. The chain joins TRBV12-3 or TRBV12-4 to TRBJ1-2; the D gene is possibly TRBD1 (6 bases). V lost 3 bases and J 6 bases, leaving 20 bases between the germline ends. The CDR3 loop spans 16 amino acids. The CDR3 DNA is TGTGCCAGCAGTTTTAGCGGTTTGACAGGTACCAATGGCTACACCTTC. The encoded protein is CASSFSGLTGTNGYTF.